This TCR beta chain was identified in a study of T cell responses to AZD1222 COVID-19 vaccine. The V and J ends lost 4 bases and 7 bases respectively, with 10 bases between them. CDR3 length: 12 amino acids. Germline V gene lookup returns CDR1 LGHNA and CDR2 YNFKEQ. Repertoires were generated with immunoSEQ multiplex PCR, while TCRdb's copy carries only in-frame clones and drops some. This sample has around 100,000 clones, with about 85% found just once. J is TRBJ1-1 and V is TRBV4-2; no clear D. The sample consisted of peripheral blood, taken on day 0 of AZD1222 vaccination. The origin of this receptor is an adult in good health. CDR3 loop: CASSLNGLEAFF. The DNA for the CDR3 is TGTGCCAGCAGCCTCAACGGGCTTGAAGCTTTCTTT.